This T cell receptor (beta chain) was obtained from a study of T cells after yellow fever vaccination. Overall study results and limits: The secondary T-cell response peaked on day 5, not day 15, but was weaker.

By 5'RACE template switching, TCR cDNA was produced, with a universal primer site and UMIs added in the process. TCRdb processed the 5' RACE reads anew with MiXCR; each CDR3 protein has one entry. The sample contains roughly 500,000 distinct CDR3 sequences, approximately 21% of which appear only once. Worth noting for this clonotype: Its antigen is still unknown.

The specimen comprised PBMCs, sampled 15 days after the yellow fever booster vaccination. The clonotype comes from a man younger than 40 who received the YFV17D yellow fever vaccine.

The CDR3 DNA reads TGCGCCAGCAGCCCGGGGGGGGCTAATCGGGGCAATCAGCCCCAGCATTTT. This codes for CASSPGGANRGNQPQHF. The V and J genes are TRBV5-1 and TRBJ1-5; TRBD1 is a possible D gene (6 bases). CDR1 SGHRS and CDR2 YFSETQ come from the germline V gene. The CDR3 length is 17 residues. V was pared by 4 bases and J by 2 bases, with 19 bases between.